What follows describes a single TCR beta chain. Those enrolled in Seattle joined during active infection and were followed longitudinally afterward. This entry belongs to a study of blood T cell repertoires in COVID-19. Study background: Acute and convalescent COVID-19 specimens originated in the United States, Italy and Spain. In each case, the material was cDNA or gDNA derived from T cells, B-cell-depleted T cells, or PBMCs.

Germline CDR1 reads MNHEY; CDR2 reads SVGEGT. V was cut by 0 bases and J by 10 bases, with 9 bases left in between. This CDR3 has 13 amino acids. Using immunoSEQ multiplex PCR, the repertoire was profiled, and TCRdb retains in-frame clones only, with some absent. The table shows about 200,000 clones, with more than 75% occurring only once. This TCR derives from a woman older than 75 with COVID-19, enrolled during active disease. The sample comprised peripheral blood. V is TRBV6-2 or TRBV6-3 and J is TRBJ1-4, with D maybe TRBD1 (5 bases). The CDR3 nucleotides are TGTGCCAGCAGTTACTCGGACGGGGGAAAACTGTTTTTT. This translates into CASSYSDGGKLFF.